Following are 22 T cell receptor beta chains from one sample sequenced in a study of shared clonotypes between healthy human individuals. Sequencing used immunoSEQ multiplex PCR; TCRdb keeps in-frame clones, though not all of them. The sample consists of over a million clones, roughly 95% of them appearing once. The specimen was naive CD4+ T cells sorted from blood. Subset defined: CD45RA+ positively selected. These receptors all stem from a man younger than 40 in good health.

CDR3 nucleotide sequence: TGTGCCAGCTCACGGGCCGGAGTCTACGAGCAGTACTTC. It yields the protein CASSRAGVYEQYF. The V call is TRBV18, the J call TRBJ2-7; unclear D gene. This CDR3 has 13 amino acids. V was trimmed by 4 bases and J by 3 bases, leaving 10 bases between them. CDR1 is KGHSH, CDR2 LQKENI, per germline.

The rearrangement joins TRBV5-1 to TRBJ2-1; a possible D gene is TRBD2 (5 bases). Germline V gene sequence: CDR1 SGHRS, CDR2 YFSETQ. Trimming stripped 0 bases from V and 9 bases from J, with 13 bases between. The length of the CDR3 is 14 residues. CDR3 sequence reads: CASSLGPQAGEQFF. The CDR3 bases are TGCGCCAGCAGCTTGGGACCTCAGGCGGGTGAGCAGTTCTTC.

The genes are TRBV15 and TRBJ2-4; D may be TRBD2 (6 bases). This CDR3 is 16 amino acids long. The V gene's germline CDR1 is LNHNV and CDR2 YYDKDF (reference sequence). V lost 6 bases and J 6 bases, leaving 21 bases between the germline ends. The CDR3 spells CATREGGSGTGNIQYF. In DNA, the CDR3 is TGTGCCACCAGAGAGGGAGGTTCCGGGACTGGAAACATTCAGTACTTC.

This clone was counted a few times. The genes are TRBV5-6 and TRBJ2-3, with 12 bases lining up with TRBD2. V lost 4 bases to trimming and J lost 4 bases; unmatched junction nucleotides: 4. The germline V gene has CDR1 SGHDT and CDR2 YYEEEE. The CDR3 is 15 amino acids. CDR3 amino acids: CASSQTSGSPDTQYF. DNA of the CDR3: TGTGCCAGCAGCCAGACTAGCGGGAGCCCAGATACGCAGTATTTT.

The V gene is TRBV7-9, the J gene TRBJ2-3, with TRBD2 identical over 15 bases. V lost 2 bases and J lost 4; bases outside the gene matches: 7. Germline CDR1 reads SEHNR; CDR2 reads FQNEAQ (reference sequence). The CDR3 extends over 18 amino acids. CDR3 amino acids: CASSLRIGTSGRSDTQYF. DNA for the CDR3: TGTGCCAGCAGCTTAAGAATAGGGACTAGCGGGAGGTCAGATACGCAGTATTTT. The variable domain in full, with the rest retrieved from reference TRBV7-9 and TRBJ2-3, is DTGVSQNPRHKITKRGQNVTFRCDPISEHNRLYWYRQTLGQGPEFLTYFQNEAQLEKSRLLSDRFSAERPKGSFSTLEIQRTEQGDSAMYLCASSLRIGTSGRSDTQYFGPGTRLTVL.

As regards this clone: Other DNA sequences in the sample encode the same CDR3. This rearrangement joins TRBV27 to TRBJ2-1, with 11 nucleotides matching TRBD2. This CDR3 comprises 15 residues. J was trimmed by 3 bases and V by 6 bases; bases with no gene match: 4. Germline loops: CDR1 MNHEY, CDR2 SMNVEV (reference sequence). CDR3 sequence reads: CASSSGTSGYNEQFF. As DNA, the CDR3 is TGTGCCAGCAGCTCCGGGACTAGCGGCTACAATGAGCAGTTCTTC.

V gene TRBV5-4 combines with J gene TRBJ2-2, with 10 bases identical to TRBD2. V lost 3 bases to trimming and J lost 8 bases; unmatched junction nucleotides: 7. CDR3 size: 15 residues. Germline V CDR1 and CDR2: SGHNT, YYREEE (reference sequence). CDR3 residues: CASSSGLAVLGELFF. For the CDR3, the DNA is TGTGCCAGCAGCTCCGGACTAGCGGTCTTGGGGGAGCTGTTTTTT.

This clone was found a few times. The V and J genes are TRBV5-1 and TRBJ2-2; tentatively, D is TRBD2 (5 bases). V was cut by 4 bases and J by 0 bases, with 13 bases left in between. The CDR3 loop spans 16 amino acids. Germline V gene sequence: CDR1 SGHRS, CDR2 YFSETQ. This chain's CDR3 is CASSLERYANTGELFF. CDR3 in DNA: TGCGCCAGCAGCCTGGAGCGGTACGCGAACACCGGGGAGCTGTTTTTT.

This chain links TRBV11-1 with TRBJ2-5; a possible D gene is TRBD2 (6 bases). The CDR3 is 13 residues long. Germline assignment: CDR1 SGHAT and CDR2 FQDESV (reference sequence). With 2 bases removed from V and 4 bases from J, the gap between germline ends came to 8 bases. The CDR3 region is CASSLHGGETQYF. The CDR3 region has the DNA TGTGCCAGCAGCTTACACGGGGGAGAGACCCAGTACTTC.

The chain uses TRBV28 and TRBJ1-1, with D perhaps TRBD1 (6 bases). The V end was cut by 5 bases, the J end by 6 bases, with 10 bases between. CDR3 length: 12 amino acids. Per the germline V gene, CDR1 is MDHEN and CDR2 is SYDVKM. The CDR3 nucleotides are TGTGCCAGCAGTAAAGGGGGTTCTGAAGCTTTCTTT. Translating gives CASSKGGSEAFF.

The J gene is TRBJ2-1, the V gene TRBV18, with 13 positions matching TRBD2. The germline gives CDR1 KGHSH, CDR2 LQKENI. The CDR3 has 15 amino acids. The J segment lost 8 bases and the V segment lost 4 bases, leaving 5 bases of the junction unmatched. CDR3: CASSHRTSGSDEQFF. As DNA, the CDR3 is TGTGCCAGCTCACACCGGACTAGCGGGAGCGATGAGCAGTTCTTC. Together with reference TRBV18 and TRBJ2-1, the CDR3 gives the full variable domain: NAGVMQNPRHLVRRRGQEARLRCSPMKGHSHVYWYRQLPEEGLKFMVYLQKENIIDESGMPKERFSAEFPKEGPSILRIQQVVRGDSAAYFCASSHRTSGSDEQFFGPGTRLTVL.

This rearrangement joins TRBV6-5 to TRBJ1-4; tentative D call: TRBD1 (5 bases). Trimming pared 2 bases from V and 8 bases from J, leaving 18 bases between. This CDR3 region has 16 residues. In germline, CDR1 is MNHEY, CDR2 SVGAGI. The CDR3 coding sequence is TGTGCCAGCAGTTACGGGATCCGGGACGGAGGAGAAAAACTGTTTTTT. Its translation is CASSYGIRDGGEKLFF.

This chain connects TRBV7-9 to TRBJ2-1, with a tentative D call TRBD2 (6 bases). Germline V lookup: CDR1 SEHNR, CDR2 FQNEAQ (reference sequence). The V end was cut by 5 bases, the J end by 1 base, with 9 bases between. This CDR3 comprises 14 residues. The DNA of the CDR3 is TGTGCCAGCAGCCGGGACTTTTCCTACAATGAGCAGTTCTTC. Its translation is CASSRDFSYNEQFF.

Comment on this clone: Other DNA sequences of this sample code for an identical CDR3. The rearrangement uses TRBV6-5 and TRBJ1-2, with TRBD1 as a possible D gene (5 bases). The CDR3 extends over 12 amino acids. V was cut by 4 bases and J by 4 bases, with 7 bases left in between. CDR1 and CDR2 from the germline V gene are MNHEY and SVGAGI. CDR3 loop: CASSSDSYGYTF. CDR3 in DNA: TGTGCCAGCAGTTCTGACAGCTATGGCTACACCTTC.

The CDR3, as DNA: TGTGCCAGCAGCCAAGATACGCTAGCGGGAGGCCGCGAGCAGTACTTC. Translated, it gives CASSQDTLAGGREQYF. The V call is TRBV4-2, the J call TRBJ2-7; 11 bases align to TRBD2. The CDR3 spans 16 residues. V lost 0 bases to trimming and J lost 6 bases; unmatched junction nucleotides: 7. Germline V gene data show CDR1 as LGHNA and CDR2 as YNFKEQ.

This chain's CDR3 is CASSIGDKYSYEQYF. CDR3 nucleotides: TGTGCCAGTAGTATAGGAGACAAATACTCCTACGAGCAGTACTTC. This chain links TRBV19 with TRBJ2-7; D is unclear. From germline, CDR1 is LNHDA and CDR2 SQIVND (reference sequence). The CDR3 consists of 15 residues. The V and J ends lost 1 base and 0 bases respectively, with 10 bases between them.

The CDR3 protein is CASSLNGGTGELFF. The CDR3 coding sequence is TGTGCCAGCAGCTTAAATGGCGGTACCGGGGAGCTGTTTTTT. The rearrangement joins TRBV7-2 to TRBJ2-2; D is unresolved. Trimming cost V 2 bases and J 5 bases, with 9 bases left between them. This CDR3 is 14 amino acids long. Germline lookup yields CDR1 SGHTA and CDR2 FQGNSA.

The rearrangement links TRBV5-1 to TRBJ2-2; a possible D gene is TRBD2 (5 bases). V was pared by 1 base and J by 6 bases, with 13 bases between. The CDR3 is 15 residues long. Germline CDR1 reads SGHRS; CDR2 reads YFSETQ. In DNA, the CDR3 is TGCGCCAGCAGCTTGACCACTAGGGCCCCCGGGGAGCTGTTTTTT. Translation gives CASSLTTRAPGELFF.

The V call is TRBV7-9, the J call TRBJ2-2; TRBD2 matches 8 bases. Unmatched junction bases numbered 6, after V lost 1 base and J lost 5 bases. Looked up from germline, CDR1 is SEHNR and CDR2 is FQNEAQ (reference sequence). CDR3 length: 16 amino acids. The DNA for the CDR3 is TGTGCCAGCAGCTTAGTCCCGAGCGGGAGAACCGGGGAGCTGTTTTTT. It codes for CASSLVPSGRTGELFF.

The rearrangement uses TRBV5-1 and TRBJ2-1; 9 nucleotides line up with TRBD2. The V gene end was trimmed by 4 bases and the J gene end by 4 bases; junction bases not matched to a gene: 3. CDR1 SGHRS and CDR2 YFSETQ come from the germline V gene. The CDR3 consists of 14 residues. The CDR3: CASSVAGVYNEQFF. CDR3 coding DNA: TGCGCCAGCAGCGTAGCGGGAGTATACAATGAGCAGTTCTTC.

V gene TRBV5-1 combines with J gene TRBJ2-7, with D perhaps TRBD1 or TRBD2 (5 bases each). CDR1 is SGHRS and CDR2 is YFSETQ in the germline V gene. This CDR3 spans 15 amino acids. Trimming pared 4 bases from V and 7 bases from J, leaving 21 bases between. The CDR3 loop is CASSATGTADPEQYF. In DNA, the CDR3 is TGCGCCAGCAGCGCCACCGGGACGGCGGACCCGGAGCAGTACTTC.

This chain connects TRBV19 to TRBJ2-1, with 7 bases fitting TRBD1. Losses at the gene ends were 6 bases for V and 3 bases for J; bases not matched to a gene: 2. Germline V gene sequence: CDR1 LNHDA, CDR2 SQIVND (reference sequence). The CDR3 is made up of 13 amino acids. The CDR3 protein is CASRGQHYNEQFF. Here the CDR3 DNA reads TGTGCCAGTAGGGGACAGCACTACAATGAGCAGTTCTTC.